These 12 T cell receptor beta chains share one sample of origin, sequenced in a study of T cell responses to AZD1222 COVID-19 vaccine (dated by TCRdb to about 2021). The library was prepared using the immunoSEQ multiplex PCR assay. Here the immuneACCESS table is served through TCRdb, limited to in-frame sequences with V and J called. Missing clones are a known gap in these copies; in checked studies unresolved V genes cover under half, and the rest lacks a known reason. Here the sample has roughly 140,000 clones; about 91% occur a single time. The leading ten clones occupy roughly 2.1% of the sample. The sample's time point label is to be understood as: baseline before first vaccination. This specimen consisted of peripheral blood, obtained on day 0 of AZD1222 vaccination. The receptors derive from an adult in good health.

This clone has a single count. The rearrangement links TRBV11-3 to TRBJ2-7, with D perhaps given as TRBD1 or TRBD2 (5 bases each). Trimming took off 3 bases at V and 6 bases at J, with 15 bases between the two ends. CDR3 length: 14 residues. In germline, CDR1 is SGHNT, CDR2 YENEEA. This CDR3 is CASSLSRERGEQYF. The CDR3 bases are TGTGCCAGCAGCTTGAGCAGGGAGCGCGGCGAGCAGTACTTC.

The J gene is TRBJ2-4, the V gene TRBV9; the match to TRBD2 covers 11 bases. Germline trimming cut 4 bases from V and 0 bases from J; bases unmatched to any gene: 15. Germline-derived CDR1 and CDR2 are SGDLS and YYNGEE. This CDR3 comprises 20 residues. For the CDR3, the DNA is TGTGCCAGCAGCCCCCGAGCCGGGACTAGCGGCCAACTAGCCAAAAACATTCAGTACTTC. Translated: CASSPRAGTSGQLAKNIQYF.

CDR3 in DNA: TGTGCCAGCAGCACCAAACGCAGCTACAATGAGCAGTTCTTC. Protein product: CASSTKRSYNEQFF. The chain carries TRBV7-2 and TRBJ2-1; D call uncertain. The germline CDR1 and CDR2 sequences are SGHTA and FQGNSA. The CDR3 is 14 residues long. The V and J ends lost 5 bases and 3 bases respectively, with 11 bases between them. The variable domain in full, completed from reference TRBV7-2 and TRBJ2-1, reads GAGVSQSPSNKVTEKGKDVELRCDPISGHTALYWYRQSLGQGLEFLIYFQGNSAPDKSGLPSDRFSAERTGGSVSTLTIQRTQQEDSAVYLCASSTKRSYNEQFFGPGTRLTVL.

This clone was seen only once. The chain has TRBV7-2 and TRBJ1-6; tentative D call: TRBD1 (5 bases). Trimming stripped 6 bases from V and 8 bases from J, with 14 bases between. The CDR3 consists of 14 residues. CDR1 and CDR2 (germline): SGHTA, FQGNSA. The CDR3 spells CASSPGFNYSPLHF. In DNA form, the CDR3 reads TGTGCCAGCAGTCCAGGGTTTAATTATTCACCCCTCCACTTT.

The genes are TRBV6-5 and TRBJ1-2, with 7 bases matching TRBD1. The J segment lost 5 bases and the V segment lost 8 bases, leaving 8 bases of the junction unmatched. CDR3 length: 13 amino acids. Germline lookup yields CDR1 MNHEY and CDR2 SVGAGI. Here the CDR3 DNA reads TGTGCCAGCGCCCAGGGACAGCGTTATGGCTACACCTTC. Residues: CASAQGQRYGYTF.

The V gene is TRBV28, the J gene TRBJ1-2, with D unresolved. V was pared by 4 bases and J by 8 bases, with 14 bases between. This CDR3 comprises 13 residues. Germline V gives CDR1 MDHEN, CDR2 SYDVKM. The CDR3 DNA sequence: TGTGCCAGCAGTTCAAGACCGGTCTGGGGCTACACCTTC. As protein: CASSSRPVWGYTF.

This clone was detected once. The chain employs TRBV6-5 and TRBJ1-6; D perhaps matches TRBD1 (5 bases). CDR1 is MNHEY, CDR2 SVGAGI, per germline. CDR3 length: 14 residues. V dropped 4 bases and J dropped 9 bases, with 13 bases sitting between them. CDR3 in amino acids: CASSFEQGGSPLHF. The CDR3 DNA reads TGTGCCAGCAGTTTCGAGCAGGGAGGTTCACCCCTCCACTTT.

The V and J genes are TRBV9 and TRBJ1-4; 7 bases map to TRBD1. This CDR3 spans 13 amino acids. From germline, CDR1 is SGDLS and CDR2 YYNGEE. Trimming took 4 bases from V and 7 from J; bases not matched to a gene: 4. In DNA, the CDR3 is TGTGCCAGCAGCCCAACAGGGGCTGAAAAACTGTTTTTT. Its protein product is CASSPTGAEKLFF.

The chain employs TRBV4-1 and TRBJ2-5; 7 nucleotides line up with TRBD1. With 0 bases clipped from V and 2 bases from J, the junction kept 3 bases outside the gene matches. CDR1 MGHRA and CDR2 YSYEKL come from the germline V gene. This CDR3 has 15 amino acids. CDR3 in DNA: TGCGCCAGCAGCCAAGATACGGACAGGCAAGAGACCCAGTACTTC. As protein: CASSQDTDRQETQYF.

Here the CDR3 reads CAWSVHGGTNEKLFF. CDR3 nucleotide sequence: TGTGCCTGGAGTGTACATGGGGGGACTAATGAAAAACTGTTTTTT. The V gene is TRBV30, the J gene TRBJ1-4; D might be TRBD1 (5 bases). V shed 0 bases and J shed 2 bases, with 10 bases lying between them. Germline-derived CDR1 and CDR2 are GTSNPN and SVGIG (reference sequence). This CDR3 has 15 amino acids.

In this sample, this clone turned up once. The DNA of the CDR3 is TGTGCCAGCAGCTTAATAGCGGGAGAGACCCAGTACTTC. Amino acid sequence: CASSLIAGETQYF. The chain joins TRBV7-3 to TRBJ2-5, with TRBD2 identical over 7 bases. The CDR3 consists of 13 residues. Germline V lookup: CDR1 SGHTA, CDR2 FQGTGA. The junction had 0 bases not matched to a gene; V was cut back by 1 base and J by 4 bases.

CDR3 sequence: CASSSSGPPAYNEQFF. CDR3 nucleotides: TGTGCCAGCAGTTCCTCCGGGCCCCCGGCCTACAATGAGCAGTTCTTC. The rearrangement uses TRBV27 and TRBJ2-1; no reliable D call. CDR1 and CDR2 from the germline V gene are MNHEY and SMNVEV (reference sequence). Between the trimmed V and J ends, which lost 4 bases and 2 bases, there was a span of 15 bases. CDR3 length: 16 amino acids.